The next 25 T cell receptor beta chains were all read from a single sample in a study of T cell clonality in common variable immunodeficiency (dated by TCRdb to between 2014 and 2017). The library was produced with the immunoSEQ multiplex PCR assay. TCRdb provides this immuneACCESS table in a form limited to in-frame rearrangements. Some clones are lacking; in checked studies, under half of them reflect an unresolved V gene, and why the rest are absent is not known. The data for this sample show over 45,000 clones, each detected more than once. Roughly 2% of the sample goes to the ten largest clones. Sequencing was carried out using peripheral blood mononuclear cells. The receptors were sampled from a person aged 18 to 70 in good health.

This clone appeared a few times. A junction boundary mismatches the germline segment, possibly from a read error. The read halts 3 residues ahead of the CDR3 end, with the missing end drawn from the germline J gene. The genes are TRBV7-9 and TRBJ2-3; 9 nucleotides align to TRBD2. This CDR3 is built from 15 residues. Germline V lookup: CDR1 SEHNR, CDR2 FQNEAQ (reference sequence). CDR3 DNA (partial): TGTGCCAGCAGCTTTGGGGCTAGCGGGGCAGAGACG. Its protein is CASSFGASGAET. The whole CDR3 reads CASSFGASGAETQYF.

Ten or more counts support this clone. Incomplete CDR3 DNA: TGTGCCAGCAGCCCTTGGACTAGCAACAATGAG. Its protein is CASSPWTSNNE. The CDR3 reads in full as CASSPWTSNNEQFF. The chain links TRBV7-9 to TRBJ2-1; 8 bases line up with TRBD2. Read data end 3 residues before the CDR3 end; the end is taken from the germline J gene. Trimming took 5 bases from V and 5 from J; bases not matched to a gene: 5. This CDR3 is built from 14 residues. Germline lookup yields CDR1 SEHNR and CDR2 FQNEAQ (reference sequence).

This clone was recorded many times. The read finishes 3 residues shy of the CDR3 end, and the germline J gene is used to complete it. This chain links TRBV19 with TRBJ1-2, with D unclear. Trimming left V 5 bases short and J 4 bases short, with 8 bases between. Germline CDR1 LNHDA, CDR2 SQIVND (reference sequence). The CDR3 length is 12 residues. The sequenced part of the CDR3 DNA is TGTGCCAGTAGTTTCCTCGTCTATGGC. This gives the protein CASSFLVYG. The complete CDR3 reads CASSFLVYGYTF.

There are many counts of this clone. The CDR3 end is not reached by the read, which stops 3 residues before it; the germline J gene fills it in. The chain uses TRBV6-2 or TRBV6-3 and TRBJ2-7; a weak D match, TRBD2 (6 bases). Germline V gene lookup returns CDR1 MNHEY and CDR2 SVGEGT. This CDR3 comprises 15 residues. V was shortened by 6 bases and J by 4 bases, with 19 bases between the two germline ends. CDR3 region: CASRLAGTELYEQYF. CDR3 DNA (partial): TGTGCCAGCAGGTTGGCCGGGACTGAATTATACGAG.

There are many counts of this clone. With the read ending 3 residues before the CDR3 end, the germline J gene is used to fill in that end. The sample has other DNA sequences that encode this CDR3 too. The chain uses TRBV20-1 and TRBJ1-2; weak D call: TRBD1 (5 bases). This CDR3 spans 11 amino acids. V was pared by 8 bases and J by 6 bases, with 13 bases between. From germline, CDR1 is DFQATT and CDR2 SNEGSKA (reference sequence). This CDR3 is CSIRGIDGYTF. The CDR3 bases that were read are TGCAGTATTCGGGGGATCGATGGC.

Ten or more counts support this clone. Coverage ceases 3 residues before the CDR3 finishes, and the germline J gene fills in the end. The chain is built from TRBV18 and TRBJ2-7; no reliable D call. Trimming stripped 0 bases from V and 3 bases from J, with 6 bases between. Germline-derived CDR1 and CDR2 are KGHSH and LQKENI. The CDR3 length is 13 residues. CDR3 residues: CASSPPANYEQYF. The DNA read from the CDR3 is TGTGCCAGCTCACCACCGGCAAACTACGAG.

A note on this clone: Read sequence stops 3 residues before the CDR3 end, and the germline J gene provides the missing end. V usage is TRBV2 and J usage is TRBJ2-3; maybe TRBD2 (6 bases). Germline CDR1 is SNHLY and CDR2 is FYNNEI. This CDR3 region has 15 residues. The V end was cut by 6 bases, the J end by 4 bases, with 17 bases between. CDR3 amino acids: CASRGRLAVADTQYF. CDR3 DNA (partial): TGTGCCAGCAGGGGCCGATTAGCGGTCGCAGATACG.

This clone has at least ten counts. The CDR3 end is not reached by the read, which stops 3 residues before it; the germline J gene fills it in. This chain uses TRBV10-1 with TRBJ1-3, with D uncertain. Trimming took 6 bases from V and 3 from J, leaving 12 bases between them. Per germline, CDR1 WNHNN and CDR2 SYGVQD (reference sequence). This CDR3 has 14 amino acids. The sequenced part of the CDR3 DNA is TGCGCCAGCAGACCCACGGTCAATGGAAACACC. Translated, it gives CASRPTVNGNT. The CDR3, in full, reads CASRPTVNGNTIYF.

This clone was observed at least ten times. The read terminates 3 residues ahead of where the CDR3 ends, so the germline J gene completes it. V and J are TRBV20-1 and TRBJ2-3; possible D gene TRBD1, 6 bases. V dropped 1 base and J dropped 2 bases, with 13 bases sitting between them. The CDR3 sequence is 15 residues long. CDR1 and CDR2 (germline): DFQATT, SNEGSKA (reference sequence). The covered CDR3 bases are TGCAGTGCTAGAGGAACGGGACACCACACAGATACG. It encodes CSARGTGHHTDT. In full, the CDR3 reads CSARGTGHHTDTQYF.

The table lists this clone with many counts. The sequenced fragment ends 3 residues before the CDR3 boundary, so the rest is inferred from the germline J gene. The chain employs TRBV2 and TRBJ1-4, with TRBD1 as a possible D gene (5 bases). The CDR3 totals 12 residues. Germline assignment: CDR1 SNHLY and CDR2 FYNNEI. CDR3: CASSELGGALFF. The DNA read from the CDR3 is TGTGCCAGCAGTGAACTGGGAGGGGCA.

In this sample, this clone turned up a few times. CDR3 region: CASSTQNRPIYGAEAFF. The DNA read from the CDR3 is TGTGCCAGCTCAACTCAAAACCGACCCATATACGGGGCTGAA. This chain connects TRBV18 to TRBJ1-1, with D hard to call. The sequence runs out 3 residues before the end of the CDR3; the remainder is reconstructed from the germline J gene. The V gene's germline CDR1 is KGHSH and CDR2 LQKENI. Trimming removed 5 bases from V and 6 bases from J, with 25 bases in between. This CDR3 spans 17 amino acids.

There are many counts of this clone. The CDR3 sequence is CASSQHLEDLDEKLFF. The CDR3 bases that were read are TGCGCCAGCAGCCAGCACCTAGAGGACTTAGATGAAAAA. The chain recombines TRBV4-1 with TRBJ1-4; D ambiguous. The read comes to an end 3 residues before the CDR3 does, leaving the germline J gene to fill in the end. The CDR3 totals 16 residues. Per germline, CDR1 MGHRA and CDR2 YSYEKL. V lost 3 bases, J lost 6 bases, and 17 bases lay in between.

This clone was detected many times. The read terminates 3 residues before the CDR3 end, so the remaining end is supplied by the germline J gene. The J gene is TRBJ1-3, the V gene TRBV5-1; 7 bases align to TRBD1. Looked up from germline, CDR1 is SGHRS and CDR2 is YFSETQ. V dropped 0 bases and J dropped 3; count of bases not matched to a gene: 3. The CDR3 length is 15 residues. The covered CDR3 bases are TGCGCCAGCAGCTTGGCAACAGGGGATGGAAACACC. Amino acid sequence: CASSLATGDGNT. The whole CDR3 protein reads CASSLATGDGNTIYF.

Concerning this clone itself: Other DNA sequences from this sample encode an identical CDR3 as well. CDR3 DNA (partial): TGTGCCAGCTCCCCCCCGTCCCCCAATGGGGGCTCACACAATGAG. Translated, it gives CASSPPSPNGGSHNE. The whole CDR3 sequence is CASSPPSPNGGSHNEQFF. The V gene is TRBV18, the J gene TRBJ2-1; tentatively, D is TRBD1 (6 bases). The missing CDR3 end, 3 residues past where the read stops, is filled in from the germline J gene. CDR3 size: 18 residues. V lost 6 bases and J lost 5, with 26 bases in between. The germline V gene has CDR1 KGHSH and CDR2 LQKENI.

This clone was seen many times. The CDR3 extends 3 residues past the end of the read, so its final part is completed from the germline J gene. The V gene is TRBV15, the J gene TRBJ2-2; the match to TRBD2 covers 12 bases. CDR3 length: 16 amino acids. The J segment lost 1 base and the V segment lost 5 bases, leaving 2 bases of the junction unmatched. Germline loops: CDR1 LNHNV, CDR2 YYDKDF (reference sequence). The CDR3 spells CATSPTSGRNTGELFF. The sequenced part of the CDR3 DNA is TGTGCCACCAGCCCGACTAGCGGGAGGAACACCGGGGAG.

To note about this clone: Coverage ceases 3 residues before the CDR3 finishes, and the germline J gene fills in the end. The chain has TRBV20-1 and TRBJ1-2; 8 nucleotides agree with TRBD1. Germline V gene sequence: CDR1 DFQATT, CDR2 SNEGSKA (reference sequence). The CDR3 consists of 11 residues. This CDR3 reads CSATQGGGYTF. The sequenced part of the CDR3 DNA is TGCAGTGCAACACAGGGGGGCGGC.

Many counts were recorded for this clone. The read terminates 3 residues before the CDR3 end, so the remaining end is supplied by the germline J gene. This rearrangement joins TRBV5-1 to TRBJ1-2; tentatively, D is TRBD1 (5 bases). In germline, CDR1 is SGHRS, CDR2 YFSETQ. This CDR3 comprises 13 residues. The CDR3 here is CASSLGQGGGYTF. The CDR3 bases that were read are TGCGCCAGCAGCCTTGGTCAGGGCGGCGGC.

This clone was detected a few times. The read gets to within 3 residues of the CDR3 end, and the germline J gene fills in the rest. This rearrangement joins TRBV7-2 to TRBJ2-4; the D is unclear. The CDR3 is 13 amino acids. Germline V lookup: CDR1 SGHTA, CDR2 FQGNSA. The sequenced CDR3 bases are TGTGCCAGCAGCTTAACCGCGGCGAATGGT. It codes for CASSLTAANG. The entire CDR3 protein is CASSLTAANGQYF.

This clone was detected only a few times. The sequence runs out 3 residues before the end of the CDR3; the remainder is reconstructed from the germline J gene. This chain joins TRBV20-1 and TRBJ2-1; 10 bases map to TRBD1. Per germline, CDR1 DFQATT and CDR2 SNEGSKA (reference sequence). This CDR3 has 18 amino acids. J lost 2 bases, V lost 1 base, and 11 bases had no gene match. The sequenced part of the CDR3 DNA is TGCAGTGCTAGAGCCCTAGGGAGGGACAGGGGCCCCTACAATGAG. This encodes CSARALGRDRGPYNE. The full CDR3 protein reads CSARALGRDRGPYNEQFF.

This clone occurred many times. The read falls 3 residues short of the CDR3 end, and the missing part is taken from the germline J gene. This chain connects TRBV19 to TRBJ2-2, with TRBD1 matching over 7 bases. V was pared by 7 bases and J by 2 bases, with 4 bases of the junction left unmatched. The CDR3 contains 14 residues. Germline V gene lookup returns CDR1 LNHDA and CDR2 SQIVND (reference sequence). CDR3 DNA (partial): TGTGCCAGTACCCGGGACAGCAACACCGGGGAG. Translation gives CASTRDSNTGE. The full CDR3 reads CASTRDSNTGELFF.

This clone was seen many times. The read comes to an end 3 residues before the CDR3 does, leaving the germline J gene to fill in the end. The chain couples TRBV5-1 to TRBJ2-5; TRBD2 matches 7 bases. From germline, CDR1 is SGHRS and CDR2 YFSETQ. This CDR3 spans 16 amino acids. V shed 1 base, J shed 1 base, and the junction held 7 bases outside the gene matches. CDR3 DNA (partial): TGCGCCAGCAGCTTGAGGCTAGCGGCCCTCCAAGAGACC. The encoded protein is CASSLRLAALQET. The entire CDR3 protein reads CASSLRLAALQETQYF.

The table lists this clone with many counts. The CDR3 is cut off 3 residues early in the read; its end comes from the germline J gene. The rearrangement joins TRBV19 to TRBJ2-6, with 8 positions matching TRBD1. Germline assignment: CDR1 LNHDA and CDR2 SQIVND (reference sequence). The CDR3 sequence is 18 residues long. Unmatched junction bases numbered 6, after V lost 0 bases and J lost 2 bases. CDR3 protein: CASSIDWTGKAGANVLTF. The part of the CDR3 DNA that was read is TGTGCCAGTAGTATAGATTGGACAGGGAAGGCTGGGGCCAACGTC.

This clone was counted ten times or more. The read finishes 3 residues shy of the CDR3 end, and the germline J gene is used to complete it. The chain couples TRBV7-6 to TRBJ2-2; TRBD1 is a possible D gene (6 bases). The germline CDR1 and CDR2 sequences are SGHVS and FNYEAQ. The CDR3 has 16 residues. Trimming shortened V by 5 bases and J by 4 bases, and 17 bases separated the two germline ends. CDR3 bases read: TGTGCCAGCAGCATCTACGGCAGCAGGGGCACCGGGGAG. Its protein product is CASSIYGSRGTGE. The whole CDR3 protein reads CASSIYGSRGTGELFF.

This clone was counted ten times or more. The read is 3 residues too short to cover the CDR3 end, so that end is filled in from the germline J gene. The chain joins TRBV6-1 to TRBJ1-5; no clear D. In germline, CDR1 is MNHNS, CDR2 SASEGT. The CDR3 is made up of 11 amino acids. Trimming left V 3 bases short and J 6 bases short, with 3 bases between. CDR3 bases read: TGTGCCAGCAGTGACGGTCAGCCC. Translation: CASSDGQP. The entire CDR3 reads CASSDGQPQHF.

This clone was detected many times. The CDR3 end lies 3 residues beyond the end of the read and is filled in from the germline J gene. V and J are TRBV20-1 and TRBJ2-1; 7 bases are shared with TRBD2. Unmatched junction bases numbered 10, after V lost 5 bases and J lost 0 bases. Looked up from germline, CDR1 is DFQATT and CDR2 is SNEGSKA (reference sequence). The CDR3 spans 16 residues. The sequenced part of the CDR3 DNA is TGCAGTGCTCGGTCGGCTAGCGGTAGCTCCTACAATGAG. It translates to CSARSASGSSYNE. The whole CDR3 sequence is CSARSASGSSYNEQFF.